Listed here is a single T cell receptor beta chain. Its antigen is undetermined. This record belongs to a study of PD-1 blockade in mismatch repair-deficient tumors. Study-level background: All were previously treated, progressing patients with about twelve mismatch repair-deficient cancer types.

Every patient had mismatch repair deficiency by PCR or immunohistochemistry. Three pembrolizumab responders had their TCRs sequenced. Per the germline V gene, CDR1 is SNHLY and CDR2 is FYNNEI. The length of the CDR3 is 14 residues. The ends were cut back, 4 bases at V and 0 bases at J, with 8 bases in the middle. Study-wide results and limits: Rapid post-treatment expansion, then contraction, generally preceding radiologic response, marked tumor-resident clones.

Profiled with immunoSEQ multiplex PCR; TCRdb holds only in-frame clones, not every one. The profile shows some 21,000 clones, roughly four fifths of them singletons. The specimen was PBMCs, collected 52 weeks after starting pembrolizumab. The clonotype was recovered from an adult with mismatch repair-deficient cancer. The chain is built from TRBV2 and TRBJ2-3, with D perhaps TRBD2 (6 bases). CDR3 in DNA: TGTGCCAGCAGTGTAGGAGGGAGCACAGATACGCAGTATTTT. Translated: CASSVGGSTDTQYF.